Shown below are 3 T cell receptor beta chains from a single sample sequenced in a study of T cells in localized non-small cell lung cancer. TCRdb's table, derived via immunoSEQ multiplex PCR, lists solely in-frame clones and lacks some. Of 26,000 or so clones listed, 86% are singletons. This sample comprised peripheral blood, obtained before any cancer treatment. Source of these receptors: a female donor over 55 with stage I lung adenocarcinoma.

This rearrangement joins TRBV27 to TRBJ1-2, with a possible D match to TRBD1 (6 bases). The CDR3 loop spans 14 amino acids. The germline V and J ends were trimmed by 5 bases and 1 base, with 11 bases remaining between them. Germline CDR1 MNHEY, CDR2 SMNVEV (reference sequence). In nucleotides, the CDR3 is TGTGCCAGCAGTCTCCGACAGGATAACTATGGCTACACCTTC. Translation gives CASSLRQDNYGYTF.

CDR3 amino acids: CASRSGSNTGELFF. The CDR3 DNA reads TGTGCCAGCAGGAGCGGAAGTAACACCGGGGAGCTGTTTTTT. This chain links TRBV28 with TRBJ2-2; possible D gene TRBD2, 5 bases. The CDR3 length is 14 residues. Germline CDR1 is MDHEN and CDR2 is SYDVKM. V dropped 6 bases and J dropped 2 bases, with 10 bases sitting between them. Variable domain in full (rest from reference TRBV28 and TRBJ2-2): DVKVTQSSRYLVKRTGEKVFLECVQDMDHENMFWYRQDPGLGLRLIYFSYDVKMKEKGDIPEGYSVSREKKERFSLILESASTNQTSMYLCASRSGSNTGELFFGEGSRLTVL.

The J gene is TRBJ2-5, the V gene TRBV2; D gene unclear. V was shortened by 3 bases and J by 5 bases, with 13 bases between the two germline ends. The CDR3 totals 14 residues. Germline lookup yields CDR1 SNHLY and CDR2 FYNNEI. The CDR3 is CASSERLGSETQYF. The CDR3 DNA is TGTGCCAGCAGTGAGAGGTTGGGGTCGGAGACCCAGTACTTC.